What follows are 30 T cell receptor beta chains derived from one specimen sequenced in a study of cytomegalovirus exposure and HLA in healthy donors. This PCR relied on a set of 60 Vbeta primers and 13 Jbeta primers. This table comes from immunoSEQ multiplex PCR, and its TCRdb copy is limited to in-frame clones, with some not included. Altogether 200,000 to 250,000 clones are present, about 80% being singletons, with the ten largest covering 5.4%. Sequencing used PBMCs. The source of these receptors is a woman aged 40 to 55 in good health and CMV-seropositive.

The chain is built from TRBV30 and TRBJ1-5, with 9 bases fitting TRBD1. Germline CDR1 is GTSNPN and CDR2 is SVGIG (reference sequence). V trimming: 1 base; J trimming: 0 bases; junction bases outside the gene matches: 4. There are 16 residues in the CDR3. CDR3 sequence (DNA): TGTGCCTGGAGTGCCCGGGACAGGGCTAGCAATCAGCCCCAGCATTTT. This translates into CAWSARDRASNQPQHF.

The gene calls are TRBV29-1 and TRBJ1-2; 7 bases align to TRBD1. The CDR3 is 15 residues long. J was trimmed by 2 bases and V by 0 bases; bases with no gene match: 6. Germline V gene lookup returns CDR1 SQVTM and CDR2 ANQGSEA. This CDR3 is CSVEDSPGGNYGYTF. The CDR3 nucleotides are TGCAGCGTTGAAGATAGCCCAGGGGGAAACTATGGCTACACCTTC.

V and J are TRBV4-2 and TRBJ2-1, with TRBD2 as a possible D gene (6 bases). The CDR3 is 15 amino acids. In germline, CDR1 is LGHNA, CDR2 YNFKEQ. Between the trimmed V and J ends, which lost 0 bases and 2 bases, there was a span of 8 bases. For the CDR3, the DNA is TGTGCCAGCAGCCAAGAAACGGGAGCCTACAATGAGCAGTTCTTC. It codes for CASSQETGAYNEQFF.

This clone was observed once. The DNA of the CDR3 is TGTGCCAGCAGTTACCAGGGGAATAGCAATCAGCCCCAGCATTTT. Amino acid sequence: CASSYQGNSNQPQHF. The rearrangement links TRBV6-6 to TRBJ1-5; possible D gene TRBD1, 6 bases. The V gene's germline CDR1 is MNHNY and CDR2 SVGAGI (reference sequence). V shed 2 bases and J shed 0 bases, with 8 bases lying between them. The CDR3 runs 15 residues.

The CDR3 protein is CASSFTGDGTEAFF. DNA for the CDR3: TGCGCCAGCAGCTTCACAGGGGATGGCACTGAAGCTTTCTTT. This sequence joins TRBV5-1 and TRBJ1-1; 7 nucleotides match TRBD1. The germline gives CDR1 SGHRS, CDR2 YFSETQ. The V segment lost 2 bases and the J segment 4 bases; nucleotides outside the gene matches: 5. There are 14 residues in the CDR3.

The chain is built from TRBV5-6 and TRBJ1-2; D is perhaps TRBD1 (5 bases). Trimming took 4 bases from V and 7 from J, leaving 14 bases between them. The CDR3 spans 13 residues. CDR1 is SGHDT, CDR2 YYEEEE, per germline. The CDR3 is CASSPGTLSGYTF. The CDR3 DNA sequence: TGTGCCAGCAGCCCGGGGACTTTATCTGGCTACACCTTC.

This CDR3 is CASSLGTVPGNTIYF. CDR3 nucleotides: TGTGCCAGCAGCTTGGGGACAGTCCCTGGAAACACCATATATTTT. The chain combines TRBV7-9 with TRBJ1-3; 7 nucleotides line up with TRBD1. The V gene's germline CDR1 is SEHNR and CDR2 FQNEAQ (reference sequence). This CDR3 has 15 residues. V lost 3 bases and J lost 2; bases outside the gene matches: 4. Combining the CDR3 with reference TRBV7-9 and TRBJ1-3 gives the whole variable domain DTGVSQNPRHKITKRGQNVTFRCDPISEHNRLYWYRQTLGQGPEFLTYFQNEAQLEKSRLLSDRFSAERPKGSFSTLEIQRTEQGDSAMYLCASSLGTVPGNTIYFGEGSWLTVV.

The chain employs TRBV7-8 and TRBJ1-4, with 7 positions matching TRBD1. V shed 5 bases, J shed 2 bases, and the junction held 11 bases outside the gene matches. The CDR3 contains 17 residues. The germline gives CDR1 SGHVS, CDR2 FQNEAQ. CDR3 in amino acids: CASSPRPVGQTNEKLFF. CDR3 nucleotide sequence: TGTGCCAGCAGCCCGAGACCCGTGGGACAGACTAATGAAAAACTGTTTTTT.

V and J are TRBV19 and TRBJ2-7; D call uncertain. Trimming removed 6 bases at V and 5 bases at J, with 14 bases between. The germline V gene has CDR1 LNHDA and CDR2 SQIVND (reference sequence). This CDR3 is 13 amino acids long. The CDR3 nucleotides are TGTGCCAGTAGCCCGGAGCCGTACAACGAGCAGTACTTC. Its translation: CASSPEPYNEQYF.

This clone came up a few times. The chain uses TRBV19 and TRBJ1-6, with 9 bases identical to TRBD1. The V and J ends lost 5 bases and 6 bases, in that order; junction bases with no gene match: 5. The CDR3 totals 15 residues. Germline CDR1 and CDR2: LNHDA and SQIVND (reference sequence). CDR3 sequence reads: CASSPQGAPNSPLHF. In DNA form, the CDR3 reads TGTGCCAGTAGTCCACAGGGGGCACCTAATTCACCCCTCCACTTT.

With respect to this clone: Different DNA sequences within this sample yield the same CDR3. The genes are TRBV19 and TRBJ1-5; tentative D call: TRBD1 (5 bases). Germline V gives CDR1 LNHDA, CDR2 SQIVND (reference sequence). CDR3 length: 12 residues. V was shortened by 9 bases and J by 1 base, with 7 bases between the two germline ends. CDR3 in amino acids: CASSGSNQPQHF. In DNA, the CDR3 is TGTGCCAGCTCAGGGAGCAATCAGCCCCAGCATTTT.

The V call is TRBV19, the J call TRBJ1-2; D not resolved. CDR1 and CDR2 from the germline V gene are LNHDA and SQIVND (reference sequence). The CDR3 covers 12 residues. Trimming took 4 bases from V and 7 from J, leaving 10 bases between them. CDR3 in amino acids: CASSRAAGGYTF. CDR3 coding DNA: TGTGCCAGTAGTAGGGCCGCGGGTGGCTACACCTTC.

This rearrangement joins TRBV7-6 to TRBJ1-4; 10 nucleotides align to TRBD1. Germline CDR1 reads SGHVS; CDR2 reads FNYEAQ. CDR3 size: 16 residues. With 5 bases clipped from V and 7 bases from J, the junction kept 10 bases outside the gene matches. CDR3 sequence reads: CASSDPGQGKVEKLFF. CDR3 DNA sequence: TGTGCCAGCAGCGACCCGGGACAGGGGAAGGTTGAAAAACTGTTTTTT.

The rearrangement uses TRBV18 and TRBJ1-2; D perhaps matches TRBD1 (6 bases). The length of the CDR3 is 14 residues. CDR1 KGHSH and CDR2 LQKENI come from the germline V gene. The V end was cut by 2 bases, the J end by 2 bases, with 9 bases between. The CDR3 is CASSPNQGNYGYTF. The DNA for the CDR3 is TGTGCCAGCTCACCAAATCAGGGGAACTATGGCTACACCTTC.

A word on this clone: The junction shows a germline mismatch at one end, possibly a read error. The chain uses TRBV7-9 and TRBJ2-1; 14 bases align to TRBD2. Germline V CDR1 and CDR2: SEHNR, FQNEAQ (reference sequence). The CDR3 extends over 16 amino acids. The CDR3 here is CSSSPTSGRAQNEQFF. The CDR3 DNA reads TGTTCCAGCAGCCCGACTAGCGGGAGGGCCCAAAATGAGCAGTTCTTC.

The V and J genes are TRBV7-8 and TRBJ1-1, with 9 bases aligning to TRBD1. The germline CDR1 and CDR2 sequences are SGHVS and FQNEAQ. J lost 0 bases, V lost 5 bases, and 7 bases had no gene match. The CDR3 loop spans 16 amino acids. The CDR3 loop reads CASSVDRGSMNTEAFF. DNA of the CDR3: TGTGCCAGCAGCGTAGACAGGGGGTCTATGAACACTGAAGCTTTCTTT.

In this sample, this clone turned up once. This sequence joins TRBV11-2 and TRBJ2-5; 11 positions match TRBD2. Looked up from germline, CDR1 is SGHAT and CDR2 is FQNNGV. Trimming cost V 6 bases and J 4 bases; bases outside gene matches: 7. This CDR3 contains 15 residues. CDR3 sequence reads: CASRTLAGVGETQYF. CDR3 DNA: TGTGCCAGCAGGACACTAGCGGGAGTAGGAGAGACCCAGTACTTC.

V is TRBV9 and J is TRBJ1-5; D is perhaps TRBD1 (6 bases). Trimming removed 4 bases at V and 4 bases at J, with 15 bases between. Germline CDR1 and CDR2: SGDLS and YYNGEE. The CDR3 has 15 amino acids. CDR3 sequence reads: CASSIWDTLNQPQHF. The CDR3 region has the DNA TGTGCCAGCAGCATATGGGACACGCTAAATCAGCCCCAGCATTTT.

This clone occurred a few times. The chain couples TRBV4-3 to TRBJ2-6; TRBD1 might be the D (5 bases). Germline CDR1 LGHNA, CDR2 YSLEER. The ends were cut back, 6 bases at V and 0 bases at J, with 12 bases in the middle. The CDR3 sequence is 16 residues long. In DNA form, the CDR3 reads TGCGCCAGCAGTGGACAAGCCATCTCTGGGGCCAACGTCCTGACTTTC. Residues: CASSGQAISGANVLTF.

This sequence joins TRBV2 and TRBJ1-1; D unclear. The germline V gene has CDR1 SNHLY and CDR2 FYNNEI. The V gene lost 7 bases and the J gene lost 7 bases, with 13 bases spanning the gap. The length of the CDR3 is 12 residues. The CDR3 protein is CASNEARDEAFF. Here the CDR3 DNA reads TGTGCCAGCAATGAGGCGAGGGATGAAGCTTTCTTT.

CDR3 in amino acids: CASSGGGYRLSGNTIYF. The DNA for the CDR3 is TGTGCCAGCAGCGGTGGGGGGTACCGGCTGTCTGGAAACACCATATATTTT. This sequence joins TRBV9 and TRBJ1-3; tentative D call: TRBD1 (5 bases). Trimming removed 3 bases at V and 1 base at J, with 17 bases between. CDR1 SGDLS and CDR2 YYNGEE come from the germline V gene. There are 17 residues in the CDR3.

The chain recombines TRBV30 with TRBJ2-7, with D perhaps matching TRBD2 (6 bases). Germline V gene data show CDR1 as GTSNPN and CDR2 as SVGIG (reference sequence). This CDR3 contains 13 residues. V was clipped by 1 base and J by 3 bases, with 10 bases between them. In DNA form, the CDR3 reads TGTGCCTGGAGTGGGACGGGGGACTACGAGCAGTACTTC. Its protein product is CAWSGTGDYEQYF. The variable domain in full, with the rest retrieved from reference TRBV30 and TRBJ2-7, is SQTIHQWPATLVQPVGSPLSLECTVEGTSNPNLYWYRQAAGRGLQLLFYSVGIGQISSEVPQNLSASRPQDRQFILSSKKLLLSDSGFYLCAWSGTGDYEQYFGPGTRLTVT.

The chain couples TRBV11-2 to TRBJ1-4; 11 bases agree with TRBD1. Germline CDR1 and CDR2: SGHAT and FQNNGV. Germline trimming cut 5 bases from V and 0 bases from J; bases unmatched to any gene: 5. The CDR3 runs to 17 residues. As DNA, the CDR3 is TGTGCCAGCAGCCCGGGACAGGGGGTTACAACTAATGAAAAACTGTTTTTT. Translated: CASSPGQGVTTNEKLFF. The full variable domain, completed using reference TRBV11-2 and TRBJ1-4, is EAGVAQSPRYKIIEKRQSVAFWCNPISGHATLYWYQQILGQGPKLLIQFQNNGVVDDSQLPKDRFSAERLKGVDSTLKIQPAKLEDSAVYLCASSPGQGVTTNEKLFFGSGTQLSVL.

Of note for this clone: The sample contains more than one DNA sequence encoding this CDR3. This chain links TRBV18 with TRBJ2-3, with TRBD2 matching 14 bases. Germline V gene sequence: CDR1 KGHSH, CDR2 LQKENI. This CDR3 has 16 residues. V lost 3 bases to trimming and J lost 5 bases; unmatched junction nucleotides: 4. The CDR3 region has the DNA TGTGCCAGCTCACCGGGACTAGCGGGAGTAGGAGATACGCAGTATTTT. This codes for CASSPGLAGVGDTQYF.

The chain links TRBV7-9 to TRBJ1-1; 9 bases agree with TRBD1. This CDR3 comprises 14 residues. Germline-derived CDR1 and CDR2 are SEHNR and FQNEAQ (reference sequence). After removal of 4 bases from V and 5 bases from J, the junction contained 5 bases not matched to a gene. The CDR3 nucleotides read TGTGCCAGCAGCTCGGGACAGGGCCGGACTGAAGCTTTCTTT. It specifies CASSSGQGRTEAFF.

This clone was recorded a few times. The V call is TRBV7-2, the J call TRBJ2-1, with TRBD1 matching over 10 bases. CDR1 and CDR2 from the germline V gene are SGHTA and FQGNSA. The CDR3 loop spans 15 amino acids. The V gene end was trimmed by 5 bases and the J gene end by 4 bases; junction bases not matched to a gene: 5. CDR3 region: CASSPGTGVYNEQFF. In DNA form, the CDR3 reads TGTGCCAGCAGCCCCGGGACAGGGGTTTACAATGAGCAGTTCTTC.

This chain links TRBV19 with TRBJ1-2; D is unclear. CDR3 length: 12 residues. The germline V gene encodes CDR1 LNHDA and CDR2 SQIVND (reference sequence). Trimming cost V 4 bases and J 4 bases, with 7 bases left between them. The DNA for the CDR3 is TGTGCCAGTAGTAATCCCAGCTATGGCTACACCTTC. Translation: CASSNPSYGYTF.

The rearrangement joins TRBV19 to TRBJ1-2, with 9 bases lining up with TRBD1. The CDR3 totals 16 residues. The V gene's germline CDR1 is LNHDA and CDR2 SQIVND (reference sequence). Germline trimming cut 5 bases from V and 4 bases from J; bases unmatched to any gene: 11. CDR3 nucleotides: TGTGCCAGTAGTTCTACCGGACAGGGGCGGATCTATGGCTACACCTTC. It encodes CASSSTGQGRIYGYTF.

This rearrangement joins TRBV5-4 to TRBJ1-5, with 8 bases that match TRBD1. Germline CDR1 reads SGHNT; CDR2 reads YYREEE (reference sequence). Trimming cost V 3 bases and J 1 base; bases outside gene matches: 3. This CDR3 region has 15 residues. The CDR3: CASSSGGSSNQPQHF. The CDR3 nucleotides are TGTGCCAGCAGCTCAGGGGGCTCGAGCAATCAGCCCCAGCATTTT.

This chain links TRBV5-1 with TRBJ2-1; 7 bases fit TRBD2. Germline trimming cut 3 bases from V and 10 bases from J; bases unmatched to any gene: 10. Germline values: CDR1 SGHRS, CDR2 YFSETQ. The CDR3 contains 14 residues. The chain's CDR3 is CASSWGGVAEEQFF. Here the CDR3 DNA reads TGCGCCAGCAGCTGGGGGGGAGTAGCTGAAGAGCAGTTCTTC.